One and the same sample provided the 28 T cell receptor beta chains below, sequenced in a study of PD-1 blockade in mismatch repair-deficient tumors. Using immunoSEQ multiplex PCR, the repertoire was profiled, and TCRdb retains in-frame clones only, with some absent. Altogether some 19,000 clones are present, around 80% being singletons, with the ten largest covering 1.4% to 1.5%. The sample consisted of PBMCs, taken 52 weeks after starting pembrolizumab. These receptors all come from an adult with mismatch repair-deficient cancer.

The table lists this clone with a count of one. This chain connects TRBV18 to TRBJ1-1, with D tentatively TRBD1 (5 bases). The CDR3 has 12 residues. Trimming cost V 0 bases and J 12 bases, with 11 bases left between them. Looked up from germline, CDR1 is KGHSH and CDR2 is LQKENI. The CDR3, as DNA: TGTGCCAGCTCACCACCGGGAAAGGGGTCTTTCTTT. Amino acids: CASSPPGKGSFF.

The chain carries TRBV5-1 and TRBJ1-4, with D uncertain. Trimming took 0 bases from V and 0 from J, leaving 6 bases between them. The CDR3 has 15 amino acids. The germline V gene encodes CDR1 SGHRS and CDR2 YFSETQ. This chain's CDR3 is CASSLATATNEKLFF. CDR3 nucleotides: TGCGCCAGCAGCTTGGCTACCGCAACTAATGAAAAACTGTTTTTT. The whole variable domain, remainder taken from reference TRBV5-1 and TRBJ1-4, is KAGVTQTPRYLIKTRGQQVTLSCSPISGHRSVSWYQQTPGQGLQFLFEYFSETQRNKGNFPGRFSGRQFSNSRSEMNVSTLELGDSALYLCASSLATATNEKLFFGSGTQLSVL.

The chain carries TRBV18 and TRBJ1-1; 7 bases match TRBD1. The V and J ends lost 1 base and 0 bases, in that order; junction bases with no gene match: 8. Germline loops: CDR1 KGHSH, CDR2 LQKENI. The CDR3 covers 17 residues. The CDR3 DNA sequence: TGTGCCAGCTCACCACAGGGGGCCCTGACAATGAACACTGAAGCTTTCTTT. Translating gives CASSPQGALTMNTEAFF.

V gene TRBV2 combines with J gene TRBJ2-1; 10 nucleotides align to TRBD2. CDR3 length: 14 residues. Losses at the gene ends were 6 bases for V and 5 bases for J; bases not matched to a gene: 4. Germline CDR1 is SNHLY and CDR2 is FYNNEI. As DNA, the CDR3 is TGTGCCAGCAGATTCACTAGCGGGAACAATGAGCAGTTCTTC. Its protein product is CASRFTSGNNEQFF.

The chain combines TRBV27 with TRBJ2-1; D is ambiguous. Germline V gives CDR1 MNHEY, CDR2 SMNVEV (reference sequence). The CDR3 is 17 residues long. The V end lost 5 bases, the J end lost 0 bases, and 17 bases lay between the germline ends. The CDR3 sequence is CASSLDRLPSSYNEQFF. CDR3 nucleotides: TGTGCCAGCAGTCTTGATCGGTTACCGAGCTCCTACAATGAGCAGTTCTTC.

The J gene is TRBJ1-3, the V gene TRBV6-6, with D perhaps TRBD1 (5 bases). V lost 10 bases and J lost 0, with 13 bases in between. The CDR3 is 14 residues long. From germline, CDR1 is MNHNY and CDR2 SVGAGI (reference sequence). The CDR3: CATRPDSSGNTIYF. The CDR3 coding sequence is TGTGCCACCCGCCCCGACAGCTCTGGAAACACCATATATTTT.

The chain has TRBV27 and TRBJ2-1; 7 nucleotides agree with TRBD2. The junction had 10 bases not matched to a gene; V was cut back by 6 bases and J by 5 bases. This CDR3 has 15 residues. Germline CDR1 and CDR2: MNHEY and SMNVEV (reference sequence). The CDR3 region is CASRSGGGHHNEQFF. CDR3 nucleotides: TGTGCCAGCAGGTCGGGGGGAGGGCACCACAATGAGCAGTTCTTC.

This chain connects TRBV5-1 to TRBJ2-5, with 15 bases aligning to TRBD2. The ends lost 0 bases at V and 5 bases at J; junction bases unmatched: 5. The CDR3 length is 17 residues. Looked up from germline, CDR1 is SGHRS and CDR2 is YFSETQ. The CDR3: CASSLAGLAGGPETQYF. As DNA, the CDR3 is TGCGCCAGCAGCTTGGCCGGACTAGCGGGAGGGCCCGAGACCCAGTACTTC.

This rearrangement joins TRBV15 to TRBJ1-5; TRBD1 matches at 10 bases. The ends lost 0 bases at V and 2 bases at J; junction bases unmatched: 7. The CDR3 covers 18 residues. Germline-derived CDR1 and CDR2 are LNHNV and YYDKDF (reference sequence). The CDR3 DNA reads as TGTGCCACCAGCAGAGAGGACAGGGGGTTGGAAGGCAATCAGCCCCAGCATTTT. Protein sequence: CATSREDRGLEGNQPQHF. Full variable domain (outside the CDR3, taken from reference TRBV15 and TRBJ1-5): DAMVIQNPRYQVTQFGKPVTLSCSQTLNHNVMYWYQQKSSQAPKLLFHYYDKDFNNEADTPDNFQSRRPNTSFCFLDIRSPGLGDTAMYLCATSREDRGLEGNQPQHFGDGTRLSIL.

This clone is a singleton in its sample. This sequence joins TRBV9 and TRBJ2-5; D is possibly TRBD2 (6 bases). This CDR3 has 14 amino acids. Trimming removed 2 bases at V and 4 bases at J, with 12 bases between. The germline V gene encodes CDR1 SGDLS and CDR2 YYNGEE. CDR3 sequence: CASSVTGAGETQYF. The CDR3, as DNA: TGTGCCAGCAGCGTGACGGGAGCGGGAGAGACCCAGTACTTC.

The J gene is TRBJ2-7, the V gene TRBV6-6; 12 bases fit TRBD2. Germline V lookup: CDR1 MNHNY, CDR2 SVGAGI (reference sequence). The trim removed 6 bases at V and 5 bases at J, leaving 8 bases unmatched. The CDR3 is 15 residues long. This CDR3 reads CASRPLAGGGHEQYF. CDR3 nucleotide sequence: TGTGCCAGCAGGCCTCTAGCGGGAGGGGGCCACGAGCAGTACTTC.

The chain combines TRBV7-3 with TRBJ1-1; 8 nucleotides match TRBD1. CDR1 is SGHTA, CDR2 FQGTGA, per germline. This CDR3 comprises 14 residues. J was trimmed by 4 bases and V by 5 bases; bases with no gene match: 6. The CDR3 DNA reads TGTGCCAGCAGCCGACAGGGGAGTGGCACTGAAGCTTTCTTT. This translates into CASSRQGSGTEAFF.

The gene calls are TRBV5-4 and TRBJ1-2; 11 bases match TRBD1. The length of the CDR3 is 15 residues. V was clipped by 3 bases and J by 4 bases; unmatched bases: 5. Germline values: CDR1 SGHNT, CDR2 YYREEE (reference sequence). The CDR3 loop reads CASSSGTGGIYGYTF. In DNA form, the CDR3 reads TGTGCCAGCAGCTCGGGGACAGGGGGGATCTATGGCTACACCTTC. Combining the CDR3 with reference TRBV5-4 and TRBJ1-2 gives the whole variable domain ETGVTQSPTHLIKTRGQQVTLRCSSQSGHNTVSWYQQALGQGPQFIFQYYREEENGRGNFPPRFSGLQFPNYSSELNVNALELDDSALYLCASSSGTGGIYGYTFGSGTRLTVV.

The V and J genes are TRBV7-2 and TRBJ2-3, with 13 bases lining up with TRBD2. Looked up from germline, CDR1 is SGHTA and CDR2 is FQGNSA. Germline trimming cut 5 bases from V and 5 bases from J; bases unmatched to any gene: 4. The CDR3 length is 15 residues. CDR3 in DNA: TGTGCCAGCAGCCGGACTAGCGGGAGTTTAGATACGCAGTATTTT. It codes for CASSRTSGSLDTQYF.

The rearrangement joins TRBV7-2 to TRBJ1-4; D is ambiguous. CDR1 and CDR2 (germline): SGHTA, FQGNSA. The CDR3 loop spans 13 amino acids. V gave up 5 bases and J gave up 8 bases, with 12 bases separating them. In DNA form, the CDR3 reads TGTGCCAGCAGCCCCCCAGCGGCGGAAAAACTGTTTTTT. It yields the protein CASSPPAAEKLFF.

This clone showed up just a few times. The genes are TRBV11-3 and TRBJ2-5; D possibly corresponds to TRBD2 (6 bases). The V gene's germline CDR1 is SGHNT and CDR2 YENEEA. Between the trimmed V and J ends, which lost 1 base and 4 bases, there was a span of 16 bases. This CDR3 region has 16 residues. CDR3 sequence: CASSLGREIWGETQYF. Here the CDR3 DNA reads TGTGCCAGCAGCTTAGGCCGGGAGATTTGGGGAGAGACCCAGTACTTC.

The genes are TRBV7-3 and TRBJ2-2, with 7 bases fitting TRBD2. The CDR3 covers 15 residues. V trimming: 1 base; J trimming: 5 bases; junction bases outside the gene matches: 4. From germline, CDR1 is SGHTA and CDR2 FQGTGA. Here the CDR3 DNA reads TGTGCCAGCAGCTTAAGCGGGACTAATACCGGGGAGCTGTTTTTT. This encodes CASSLSGTNTGELFF. The full variable domain, in which reference TRBV7-3 and TRBJ2-2 provide the parts outside the CDR3, is GAGVSQTPSNKVTEKGKYVELRCDPISGHTALYWYRQSLGQGPEFLIYFQGTGAADDSGLPNDRFFAVRPEGSVSTLKIQRTERGDSAVYLCASSLSGTNTGELFFGEGSRLTVL.

As DNA, the CDR3 is TGTGCCAGCCTCGGGAGGGGGAGTTACGAGCAGTACTTC. As protein: CASLGRGSYEQYF. The V gene is TRBV6-1, the J gene TRBJ2-7; 8 bases are shared with TRBD2. There are 13 residues in the CDR3. Germline lookup yields CDR1 MNHNS and CDR2 SASEGT. V shed 8 bases, J shed 4 bases, and the junction held 7 bases outside the gene matches.

The chain combines TRBV28 with TRBJ2-2; D perhaps matches TRBD2 (5 bases). This CDR3 comprises 15 residues. In germline, CDR1 is MDHEN, CDR2 SYDVKM. The ends were cut back, 6 bases at V and 0 bases at J, with 11 bases in the middle. Here the CDR3 reads CASSRRGTNTGELFF. In DNA form, the CDR3 reads TGTGCCAGCAGCCGCAGAGGGACGAACACCGGGGAGCTGTTTTTT.

This chain uses TRBV27 with TRBJ2-7; 8 positions match TRBD2. This CDR3 is built from 15 residues. Germline lookup yields CDR1 MNHEY and CDR2 SMNVEV (reference sequence). The J segment lost 6 bases and the V segment lost 6 bases, leaving 13 bases of the junction unmatched. The CDR3 bases are TGTGCCAGCAGCCCGACGGGGGGGGCTAGACGCGAGCAGTACTTC. Its protein product is CASSPTGGARREQYF.

Only one count was recorded for this clone. The chain recombines TRBV5-1 with TRBJ2-5; 7 bases align to TRBD1. Near its end, the DNA agrees better with TRBJ2-7, so the J call may be wrong. Germline assignment: CDR1 SGHRS and CDR2 YFSETQ. The CDR3 spans 15 residues. CDR3 in amino acids: CASSRTGAGSYEQYF. Here the CDR3 DNA reads TGCGCCAGCAGCCGAACAGGGGCAGGCTCCTACGAGCAGTACTTC.

The chain has TRBV19 and TRBJ1-3, with 7 bases matching TRBD1. Germline V gene sequence: CDR1 LNHDA, CDR2 SQIVND (reference sequence). The CDR3 loop spans 15 amino acids. V was clipped by 6 bases and J by 2 bases; unmatched bases: 7. The CDR3, as DNA: TGTGCCAGTAGCCAGACAGGGATCGCTGGAAACACCATATATTTT. Translation gives CASSQTGIAGNTIYF.

This clone was recorded once. The V gene is TRBV4-1, the J gene TRBJ2-5; 10 nucleotides agree with TRBD1. Germline V CDR1 and CDR2: MGHRA, YSYEKL. The CDR3 covers 17 residues. V gave up 4 bases and J gave up 5 bases; unmatched junction bases: 13. This CDR3 is CASSLIPGTGVEETQYF. The CDR3 coding sequence is TGCGCCAGCAGCCTTATCCCTGGGACAGGGGTAGAGGAGACCCAGTACTTC.

The gene calls are TRBV7-9 and TRBJ1-2; 7 nucleotides align to TRBD1. Germline values: CDR1 SEHNR, CDR2 FQNEAQ (reference sequence). The J segment lost 1 base and the V segment lost 7 bases, leaving 6 bases of the junction unmatched. The CDR3 consists of 14 residues. The CDR3 DNA reads as TGTGCCAGCACCCCAGGGGGGATTAACTATGGCTACACCTTC. As protein: CASTPGGINYGYTF.

The chain employs TRBV7-8 and TRBJ1-5; 10 positions agree with TRBD1. V lost 5 bases to trimming and J lost 3 bases; unmatched junction nucleotides: 4. CDR1 and CDR2 from the germline V gene are SGHVS and FQNEAQ. The CDR3 is 15 residues long. The DNA of the CDR3 is TGTGCCAGCAGCCGGGACAGGGGAAACAATCAGCCCCAGCATTTT. It specifies CASSRDRGNNQPQHF.

The V and J genes are TRBV9 and TRBJ2-5; a weak D match, TRBD1 (6 bases). The CDR3 is 14 amino acids. Trimming left V 3 bases short and J 2 bases short, with 11 bases between. Germline-derived CDR1 and CDR2 are SGDLS and YYNGEE. The CDR3 bases are TGTGCCAGCAGCGGTAGACAGGAACAAGAGACCCAGTACTTC. Translated: CASSGRQEQETQYF. The variable domain in full, with the rest retrieved from reference TRBV9 and TRBJ2-5, is DSGVTQTPKHLITATGQRVTLRCSPRSGDLSVYWYQQSLDQGLQFLIQYYNGEERAKGNILERFSAQQFPDLHSELNLSSLELGDSALYFCASSGRQEQETQYFGPGTRLLVL.

This clone has just one count. The gene calls are TRBV28 and TRBJ2-3, with D unresolved. From germline, CDR1 is MDHEN and CDR2 SYDVKM. Between the trimmed V and J ends, which lost 7 bases and 5 bases, there was a span of 10 bases. The CDR3 consists of 12 residues. DNA of the CDR3: TGTGCCAGCAATCAGTGGCTAGATACGCAGTATTTT. It yields the protein CASNQWLDTQYF.

Here the CDR3 DNA reads TGTGCCAGCAGAACCACAGGGAACCATGGGGAGCTGTTTTTT. Translation gives CASRTTGNHGELFF. The chain has TRBV6-5 and TRBJ2-2; a possible D gene is TRBD1 (6 bases). Deletions cut 6 bases from V and 8 bases from J, with 16 bases between. This CDR3 comprises 14 residues. The germline V gene has CDR1 MNHEY and CDR2 SVGAGI.